This paragraph reports one T cell receptor beta chain. Antigen unknown. The data belong to a study of response to subunit inactivated influenza vaccine. Notes on the study in general: Every seasonal influenza vaccination brings in few new T cells, the authors suggested.

TCRdb re-analysed the RT-PCR reads in MiXCR, keeping a single row per CDR3 protein. The sample has fewer than 250,000 distinct CDR3 sequences; about an eighth are singletons. CDR1 is LGHNA and CDR2 is YSLEER in the germline V gene. This CDR3 contains 17 residues. Trimming cost V 1 base and J 3 bases; bases outside gene matches: 8. The TCR sequence derives from a middle-aged man who received an inactivated influenza vaccine. V is TRBV4-3 and J is TRBJ2-3, with 9 bases aligning to TRBD2. The material sequenced was CD8+ T cells sorted from PBMCs, taken 5 days after vaccination. The DNA of the CDR3 is TGCGCCAGCAGCCAAGGTTTCTTAGCGGGAGATACAGATACGCAGTATTTT. Translated: CASSQGFLAGDTDTQYF.